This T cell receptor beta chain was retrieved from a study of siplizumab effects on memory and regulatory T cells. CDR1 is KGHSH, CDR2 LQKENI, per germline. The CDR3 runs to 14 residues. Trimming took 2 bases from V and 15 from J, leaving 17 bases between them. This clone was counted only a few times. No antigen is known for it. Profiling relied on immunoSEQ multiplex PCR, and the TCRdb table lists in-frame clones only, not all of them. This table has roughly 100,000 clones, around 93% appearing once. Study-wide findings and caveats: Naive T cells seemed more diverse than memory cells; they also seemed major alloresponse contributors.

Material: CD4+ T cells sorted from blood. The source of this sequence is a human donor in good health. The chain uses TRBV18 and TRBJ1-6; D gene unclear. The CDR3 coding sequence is TGTGCCAGCTCACCATCCTCCCAAGTCAAAGACCTCCACTTT. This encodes CASSPSSQVKDLHF.